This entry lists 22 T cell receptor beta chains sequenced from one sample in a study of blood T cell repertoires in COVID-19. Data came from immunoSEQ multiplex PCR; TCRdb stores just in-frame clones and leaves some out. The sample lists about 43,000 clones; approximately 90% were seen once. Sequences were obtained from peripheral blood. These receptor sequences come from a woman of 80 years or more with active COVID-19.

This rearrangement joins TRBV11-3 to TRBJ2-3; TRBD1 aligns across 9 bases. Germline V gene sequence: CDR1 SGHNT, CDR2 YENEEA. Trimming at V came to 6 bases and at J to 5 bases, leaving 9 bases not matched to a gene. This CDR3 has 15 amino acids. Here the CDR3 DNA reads TGTGCCAGCAGTTCGACAGGGGGTATAGGAGATACGCAGTATTTT. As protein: CASSSTGGIGDTQYF.

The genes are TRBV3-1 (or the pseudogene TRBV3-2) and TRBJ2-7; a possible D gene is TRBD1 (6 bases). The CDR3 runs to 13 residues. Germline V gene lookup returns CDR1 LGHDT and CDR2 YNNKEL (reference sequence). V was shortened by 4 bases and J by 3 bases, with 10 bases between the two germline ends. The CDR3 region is CASSPDSFYEQYF. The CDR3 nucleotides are TGTGCCAGCAGCCCGGACAGTTTCTACGAGCAGTACTTC.

DNA for the CDR3: TGTGCCAGCAGCTTGTCTGGGGGCCGCTACACTGAAGCTTTCTTT. This sequence encodes CASSLSGGRYTEAFF. The chain carries TRBV5-8 and TRBJ1-1, with D possibly matching TRBD1 (6 bases). The germline CDR1 and CDR2 sequences are SGHTS and YDEGEE. The germline V and J ends were trimmed by 1 base and 3 bases, with 13 bases remaining between them. The CDR3 spans 15 residues. The whole variable domain, remainder taken from reference TRBV5-8 and TRBJ1-1, is EAGVTQSPTHLIKTRGQQATLRCSPISGHTSVYWYQQALGLGLQFLLWYDEGEERNRGNFPPRFSGRQFPNYSSELNVNALELEDSALYLCASSLSGGRYTEAFFGQGTRLTVV.

The CDR3 sequence: CASSESGFSYNEQFF. For the CDR3, the DNA is TGTGCCAGCAGCGAGTCGGGGTTCTCCTACAATGAGCAGTTCTTC. The rearrangement joins TRBV6-5 to TRBJ2-1, with D perhaps TRBD2 (5 bases). The CDR3 is 15 amino acids. V was clipped by 6 bases and J by 0 bases, with 12 bases between them. Per the germline V gene, CDR1 is MNHEY and CDR2 is SVGAGI.

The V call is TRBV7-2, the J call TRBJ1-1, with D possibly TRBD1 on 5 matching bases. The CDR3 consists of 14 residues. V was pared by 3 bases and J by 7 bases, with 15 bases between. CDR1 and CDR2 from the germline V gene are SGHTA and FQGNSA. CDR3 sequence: CASSFAGVTNEAFF. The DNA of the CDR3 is TGTGCCAGCAGCTTCGCGGGGGTTACTAATGAAGCTTTCTTT.

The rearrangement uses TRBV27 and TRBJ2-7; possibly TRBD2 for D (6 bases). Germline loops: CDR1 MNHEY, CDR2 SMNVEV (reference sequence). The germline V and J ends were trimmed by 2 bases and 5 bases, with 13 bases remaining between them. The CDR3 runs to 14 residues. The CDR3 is CASSLLGSGDEQYF. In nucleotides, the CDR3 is TGTGCCAGCAGTTTACTCGGGAGTGGCGACGAGCAGTACTTC.

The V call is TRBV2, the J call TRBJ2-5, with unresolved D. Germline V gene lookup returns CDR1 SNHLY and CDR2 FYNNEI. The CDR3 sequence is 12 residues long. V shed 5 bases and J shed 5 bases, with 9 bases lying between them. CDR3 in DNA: TGTGCCAGCAGTCCAGGTCGGGAGACCCAGTACTTC. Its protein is CASSPGRETQYF.

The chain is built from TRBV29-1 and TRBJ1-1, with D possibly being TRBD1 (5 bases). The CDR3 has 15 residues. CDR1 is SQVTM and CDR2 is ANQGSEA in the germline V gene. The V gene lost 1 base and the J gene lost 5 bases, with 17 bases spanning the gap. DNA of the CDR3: TGCAGCGTTGAAGGTGAGGCGCAGGGCTGGACTGAAGCTTTCTTT. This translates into CSVEGEAQGWTEAFF.

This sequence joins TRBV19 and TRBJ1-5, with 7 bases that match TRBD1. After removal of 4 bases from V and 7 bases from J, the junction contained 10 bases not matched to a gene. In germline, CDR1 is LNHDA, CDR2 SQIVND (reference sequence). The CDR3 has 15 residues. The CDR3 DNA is TGTGCCAGTAGTACCCCCCAAGGGGGCGGGCAGCCCCAGCATTTT. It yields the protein CASSTPQGGGQPQHF. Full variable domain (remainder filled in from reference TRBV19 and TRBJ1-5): DGGITQSPKYLFRKEGQNVTLSCEQNLNHDAMYWYRQDPGQGLRLIYYSQIVNDFQKGDIAEGYSVSREKKESFPLTVTSAQKNPTAFYLCASSTPQGGGQPQHFGDGTRLSIL.

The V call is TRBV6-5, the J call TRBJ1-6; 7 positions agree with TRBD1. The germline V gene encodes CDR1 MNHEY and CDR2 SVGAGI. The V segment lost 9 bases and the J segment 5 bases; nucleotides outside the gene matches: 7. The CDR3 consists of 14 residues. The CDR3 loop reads CASILGQHNSPLHF. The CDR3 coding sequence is TGTGCCAGTATTCTGGGACAGCATAATTCACCCCTCCACTTT.

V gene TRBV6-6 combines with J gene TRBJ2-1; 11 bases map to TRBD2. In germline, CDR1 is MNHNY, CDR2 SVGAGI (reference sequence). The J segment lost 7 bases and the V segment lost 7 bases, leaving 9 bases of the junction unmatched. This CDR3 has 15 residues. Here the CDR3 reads CASILASGGQNEQFF. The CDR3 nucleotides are TGTGCCAGCATCTTGGCTAGCGGGGGGCAAAATGAGCAGTTCTTC.

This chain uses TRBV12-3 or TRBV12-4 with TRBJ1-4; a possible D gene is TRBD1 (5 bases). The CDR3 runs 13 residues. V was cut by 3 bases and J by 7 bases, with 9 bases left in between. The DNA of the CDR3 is TGTGCCAGCAGTTTGGTCAGGGCTGAAAAACTGTTTTTT. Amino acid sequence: CASSLVRAEKLFF.

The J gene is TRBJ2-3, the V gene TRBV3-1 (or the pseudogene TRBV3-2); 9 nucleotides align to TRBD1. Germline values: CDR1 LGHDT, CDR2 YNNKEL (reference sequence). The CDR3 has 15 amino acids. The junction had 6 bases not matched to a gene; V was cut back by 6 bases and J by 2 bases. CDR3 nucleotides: TGTGCCAGCAGTCCCGGGACAGGGTACACAGATACGCAGTATTTT. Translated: CASSPGTGYTDTQYF.

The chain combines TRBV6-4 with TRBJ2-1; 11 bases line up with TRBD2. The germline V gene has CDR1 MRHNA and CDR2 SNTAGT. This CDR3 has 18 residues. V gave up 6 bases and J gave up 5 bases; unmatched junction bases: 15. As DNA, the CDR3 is TGTGCCAGCAGCCCAAAGGGACAGAGGGGACTAGCGGACAATGAGCAGTTCTTC. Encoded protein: CASSPKGQRGLADNEQFF.

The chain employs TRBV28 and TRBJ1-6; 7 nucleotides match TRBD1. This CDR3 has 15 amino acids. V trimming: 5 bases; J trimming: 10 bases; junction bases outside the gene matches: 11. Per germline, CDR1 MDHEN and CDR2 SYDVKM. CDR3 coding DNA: TGTGCCAGCAGTCAACCGACAGGGAGTTTATCACCCCTCCACTTT. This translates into CASSQPTGSLSPLHF.

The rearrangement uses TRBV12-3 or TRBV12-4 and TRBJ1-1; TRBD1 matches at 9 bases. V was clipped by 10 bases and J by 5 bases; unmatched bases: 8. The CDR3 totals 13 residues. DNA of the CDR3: TGTGCCACCAAACAGGGGGCGAGAACTGAAGCTTTCTTT. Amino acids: CATKQGARTEAFF.

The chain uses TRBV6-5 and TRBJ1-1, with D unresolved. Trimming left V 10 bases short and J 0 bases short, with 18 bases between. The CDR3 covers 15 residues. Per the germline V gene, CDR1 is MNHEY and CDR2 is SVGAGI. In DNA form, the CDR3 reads TGTGCCACCGGCACGGGGAGGGTCGTGAACACTGAAGCTTTCTTT. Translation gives CATGTGRVVNTEAFF.

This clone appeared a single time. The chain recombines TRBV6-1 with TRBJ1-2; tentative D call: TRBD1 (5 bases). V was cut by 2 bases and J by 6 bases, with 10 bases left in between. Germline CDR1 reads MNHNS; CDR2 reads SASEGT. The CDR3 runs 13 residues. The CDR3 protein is CASSETGGDGYTF. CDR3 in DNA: TGTGCCAGCAGTGAAACAGGAGGGGATGGCTACACCTTC.

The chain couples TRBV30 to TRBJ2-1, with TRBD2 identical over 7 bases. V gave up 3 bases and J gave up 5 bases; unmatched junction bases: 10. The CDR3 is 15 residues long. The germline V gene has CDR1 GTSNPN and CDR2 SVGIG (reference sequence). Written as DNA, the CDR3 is TGTGCCTGGAGGGAGCAGGGAGCGGGGAACAATGAGCAGTTCTTC. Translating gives CAWREQGAGNNEQFF.

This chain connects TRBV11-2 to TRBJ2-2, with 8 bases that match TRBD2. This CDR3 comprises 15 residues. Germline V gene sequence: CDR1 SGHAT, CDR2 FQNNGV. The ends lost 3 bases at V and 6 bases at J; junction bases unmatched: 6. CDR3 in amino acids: CASSFGTSGAGELFF. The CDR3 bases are TGTGCCAGCAGCTTCGGGACTAGTGGGGCCGGGGAGCTGTTTTTT.

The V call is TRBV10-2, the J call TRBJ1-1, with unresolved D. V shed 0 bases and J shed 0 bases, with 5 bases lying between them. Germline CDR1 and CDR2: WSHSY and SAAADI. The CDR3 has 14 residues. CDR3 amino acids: CASSESFLNTEAFF. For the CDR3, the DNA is TGCGCCAGCAGTGAGTCATTCTTGAACACTGAAGCTTTCTTT.

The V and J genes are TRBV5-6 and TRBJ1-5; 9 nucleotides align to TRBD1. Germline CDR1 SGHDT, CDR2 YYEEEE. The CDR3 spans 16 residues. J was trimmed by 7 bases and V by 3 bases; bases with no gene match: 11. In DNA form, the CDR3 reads TGTGCCAGCAGCTCCTTTGCGGGACAGGGATGGCAGCCCCAGCATTTT. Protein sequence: CASSSFAGQGWQPQHF.